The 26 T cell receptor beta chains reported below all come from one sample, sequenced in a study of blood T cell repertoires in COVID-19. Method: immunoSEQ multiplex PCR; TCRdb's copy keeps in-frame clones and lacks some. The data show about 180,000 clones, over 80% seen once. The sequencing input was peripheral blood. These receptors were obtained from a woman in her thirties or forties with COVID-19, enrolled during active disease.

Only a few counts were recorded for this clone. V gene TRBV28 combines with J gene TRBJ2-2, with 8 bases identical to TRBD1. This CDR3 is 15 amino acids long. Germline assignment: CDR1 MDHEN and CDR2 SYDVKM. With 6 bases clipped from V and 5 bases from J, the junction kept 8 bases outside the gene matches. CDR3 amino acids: CASRPRDRMTGELFF. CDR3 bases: TGTGCCAGCAGACCCCGGGACAGGATGACCGGGGAGCTGTTTTTT.

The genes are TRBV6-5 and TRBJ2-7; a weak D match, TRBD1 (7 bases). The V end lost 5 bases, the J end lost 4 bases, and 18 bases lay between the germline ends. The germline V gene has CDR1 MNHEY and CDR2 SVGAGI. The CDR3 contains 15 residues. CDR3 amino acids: CASSPQGTPIYEQYF. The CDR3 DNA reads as TGTGCCAGCAGTCCACAGGGGACTCCGATTTACGAGCAGTACTTC.

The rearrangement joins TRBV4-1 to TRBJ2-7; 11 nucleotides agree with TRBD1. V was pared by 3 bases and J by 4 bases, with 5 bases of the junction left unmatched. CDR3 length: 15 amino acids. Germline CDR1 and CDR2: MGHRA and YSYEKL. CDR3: CASSQNGQGAYEQYF. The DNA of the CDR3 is TGCGCCAGCAGCCAGAATGGACAGGGGGCATACGAGCAGTACTTC.

The CDR3 loop reads CASSPQRAGWEQYF. In nucleotides, the CDR3 is TGTGCCAGCAGCCCCCAGCGGGCAGGGTGGGAGCAGTACTTC. The V gene is TRBV11-2, the J gene TRBJ2-7, with D tentatively TRBD2 (6 bases). CDR3 length equals 14 residues. Trimming took 5 bases from V and 7 from J, leaving 18 bases between them. Germline loops: CDR1 SGHAT, CDR2 FQNNGV.

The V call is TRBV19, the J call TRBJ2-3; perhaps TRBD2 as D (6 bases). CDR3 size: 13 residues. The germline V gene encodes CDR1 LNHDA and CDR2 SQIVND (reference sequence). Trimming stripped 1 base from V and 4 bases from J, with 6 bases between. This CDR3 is CASSIGGADTQYF. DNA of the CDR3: TGTGCCAGTAGTATAGGGGGGGCAGATACGCAGTATTTT.

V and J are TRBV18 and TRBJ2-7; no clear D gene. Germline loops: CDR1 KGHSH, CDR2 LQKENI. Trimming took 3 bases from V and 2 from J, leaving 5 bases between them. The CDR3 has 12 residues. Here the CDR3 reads CASSPLTYEQYF. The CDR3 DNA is TGTGCCAGCTCACCCCTAACCTACGAGCAGTACTTC.

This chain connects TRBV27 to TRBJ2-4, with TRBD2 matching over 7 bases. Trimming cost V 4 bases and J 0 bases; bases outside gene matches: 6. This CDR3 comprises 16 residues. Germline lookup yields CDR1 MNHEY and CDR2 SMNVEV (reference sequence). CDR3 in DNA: TGTGCCAGCAGTTGGGGAGGGTCCCTAGCCAAAAACATTCAGTACTTC. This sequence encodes CASSWGGSLAKNIQYF.

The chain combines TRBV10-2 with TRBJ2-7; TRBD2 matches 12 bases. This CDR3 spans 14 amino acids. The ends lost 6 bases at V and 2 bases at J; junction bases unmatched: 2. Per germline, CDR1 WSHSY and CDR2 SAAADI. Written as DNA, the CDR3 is TGCGCCAGCAGGCTAGCGGGAGGGCCCTACGAGCAGTACTTC. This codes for CASRLAGGPYEQYF.

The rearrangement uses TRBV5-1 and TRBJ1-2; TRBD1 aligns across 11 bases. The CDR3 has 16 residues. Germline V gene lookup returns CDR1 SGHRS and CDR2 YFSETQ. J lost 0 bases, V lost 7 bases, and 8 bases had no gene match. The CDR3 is CASGGQGGTANYGYTF. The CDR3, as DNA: TGCGCCAGCGGGGGACAGGGGGGCACCGCTAACTATGGCTACACCTTC. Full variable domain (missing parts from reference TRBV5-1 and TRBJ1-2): KAGVTQTPRYLIKTRGQQVTLSCSPISGHRSVSWYQQTPGQGLQFLFEYFSETQRNKGNFPGRFSGRQFSNSRSEMNVSTLELGDSALYLCASGGQGGTANYGYTFGSGTRLTVV.

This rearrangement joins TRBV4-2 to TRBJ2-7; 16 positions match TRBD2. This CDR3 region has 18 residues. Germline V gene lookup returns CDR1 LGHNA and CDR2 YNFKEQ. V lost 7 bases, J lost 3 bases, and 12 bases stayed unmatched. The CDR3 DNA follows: TGTGCCAGCACCATAGAGAGGGGACTAGCGGGAGGGGTCTACGAGCAGTACTTC. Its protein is CASTIERGLAGGVYEQYF.

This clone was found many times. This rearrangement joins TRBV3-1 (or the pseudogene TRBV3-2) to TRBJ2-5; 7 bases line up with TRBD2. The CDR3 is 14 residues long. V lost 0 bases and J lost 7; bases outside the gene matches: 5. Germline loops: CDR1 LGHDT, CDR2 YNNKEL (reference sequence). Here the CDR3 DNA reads TGTGCCAGCAGCCAAGATGGGAGGGTGCGGACCCAGTACTTC. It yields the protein CASSQDGRVRTQYF.

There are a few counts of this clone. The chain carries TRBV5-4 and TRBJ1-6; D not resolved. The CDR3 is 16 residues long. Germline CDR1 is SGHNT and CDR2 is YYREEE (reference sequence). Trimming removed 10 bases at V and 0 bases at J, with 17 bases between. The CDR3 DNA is TGTGCCTATCAAGGCGGGGTGAGCTCCTATAATTCACCCCTCCACTTT. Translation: CAYQGGVSSYNSPLHF.

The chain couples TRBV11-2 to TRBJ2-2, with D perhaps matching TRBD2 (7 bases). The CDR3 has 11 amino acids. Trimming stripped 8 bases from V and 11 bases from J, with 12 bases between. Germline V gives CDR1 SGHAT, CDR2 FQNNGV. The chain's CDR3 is CASRGAEELFF. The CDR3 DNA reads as TGTGCCAGCCGGGGGGCGGAAGAGCTGTTTTTT.

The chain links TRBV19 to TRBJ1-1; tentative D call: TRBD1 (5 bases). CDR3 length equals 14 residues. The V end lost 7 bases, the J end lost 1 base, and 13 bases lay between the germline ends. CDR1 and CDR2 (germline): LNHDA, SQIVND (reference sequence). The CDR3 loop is CASTSTAKNTEAFF. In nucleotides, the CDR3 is TGTGCCAGTACCTCGACAGCCAAGAACACTGAAGCTTTCTTT.

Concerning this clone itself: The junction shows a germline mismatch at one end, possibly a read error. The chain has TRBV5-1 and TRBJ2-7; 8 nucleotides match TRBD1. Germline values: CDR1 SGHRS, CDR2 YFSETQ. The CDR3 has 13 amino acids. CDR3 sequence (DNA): TGCGCCAGCAGCCCCGAAGGACAGGGACTCTCGGTATTC. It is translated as CASSPEGQGLSVF. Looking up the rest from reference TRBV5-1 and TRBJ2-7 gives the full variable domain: KAGVTQTPRYLIKTRGQQVTLSCSPISGHRSVSWYQQTPGQGLQFLFEYFSETQRNKGNFPGRFSGRQFSNSRSEMNVSTLELGDSALYLCASSPEGQGLSVFGPGTRLTVT.

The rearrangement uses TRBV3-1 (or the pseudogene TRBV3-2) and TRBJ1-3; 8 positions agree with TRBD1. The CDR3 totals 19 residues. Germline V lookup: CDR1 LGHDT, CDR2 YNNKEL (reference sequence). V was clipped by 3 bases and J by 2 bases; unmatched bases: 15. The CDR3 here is CASSHNRGDTRWAGNTIYF. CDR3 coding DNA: TGTGCCAGCAGCCACAACAGGGGGGACACTCGTTGGGCTGGAAACACCATATATTTT.

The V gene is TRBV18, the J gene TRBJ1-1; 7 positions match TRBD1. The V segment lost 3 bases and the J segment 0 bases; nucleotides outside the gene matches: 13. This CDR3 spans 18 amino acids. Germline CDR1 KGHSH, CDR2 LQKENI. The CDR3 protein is CASSPNVFQGQMNTEAFF. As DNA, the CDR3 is TGTGCCAGCTCACCCAACGTCTTTCAGGGACAGATGAACACTGAAGCTTTCTTT.

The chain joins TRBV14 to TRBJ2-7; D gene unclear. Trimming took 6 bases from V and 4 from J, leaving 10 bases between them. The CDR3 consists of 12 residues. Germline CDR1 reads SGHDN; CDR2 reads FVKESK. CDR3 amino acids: CASSLELYEQYF. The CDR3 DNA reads TGTGCCAGCAGTCTCGAGTTATACGAGCAGTACTTC.

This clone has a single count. The CDR3 region has the DNA TGCGCCAGCAGCGCGGACAGTTCTAATGAAAAACTGTTTTTT. As protein: CASSADSSNEKLFF. The chain couples TRBV5-1 to TRBJ1-4; weak D call: TRBD1 (6 bases). The germline V gene has CDR1 SGHRS and CDR2 YFSETQ. V was trimmed by 4 bases and J by 3 bases, leaving 10 bases between them. The CDR3 runs 14 residues.

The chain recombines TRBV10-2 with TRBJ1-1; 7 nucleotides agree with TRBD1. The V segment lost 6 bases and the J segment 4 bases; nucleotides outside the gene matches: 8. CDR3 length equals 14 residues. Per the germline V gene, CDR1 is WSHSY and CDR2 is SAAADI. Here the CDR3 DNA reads TGCGCCAGCAGGAGACAGGGCGCGGTCACTGAAGCTTTCTTT. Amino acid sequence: CASRRQGAVTEAFF.

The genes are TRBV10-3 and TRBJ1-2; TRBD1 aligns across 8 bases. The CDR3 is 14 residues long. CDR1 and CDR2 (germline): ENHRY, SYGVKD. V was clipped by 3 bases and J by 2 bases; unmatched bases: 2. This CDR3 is CAISEWDRNYGYTF. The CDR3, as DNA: TGTGCCATCAGTGAATGGGACAGGAACTATGGCTACACCTTC.

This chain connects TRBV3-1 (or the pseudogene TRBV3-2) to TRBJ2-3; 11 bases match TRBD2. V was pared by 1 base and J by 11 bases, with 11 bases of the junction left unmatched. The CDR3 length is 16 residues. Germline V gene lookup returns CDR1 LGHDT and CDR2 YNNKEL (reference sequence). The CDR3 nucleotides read TGTGCCAGCAGCCAAGTGGGAACCGGGACTAGCGGATTGCAGTATTTT. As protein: CASSQVGTGTSGLQYF.

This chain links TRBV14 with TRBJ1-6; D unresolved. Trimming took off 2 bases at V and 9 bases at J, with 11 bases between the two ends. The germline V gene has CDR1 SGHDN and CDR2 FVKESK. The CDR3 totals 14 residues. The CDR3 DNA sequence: TGTGCCAGCAGCCAATGGAGGGCTAGTTCACCCCTCCACTTT. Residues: CASSQWRASSPLHF.

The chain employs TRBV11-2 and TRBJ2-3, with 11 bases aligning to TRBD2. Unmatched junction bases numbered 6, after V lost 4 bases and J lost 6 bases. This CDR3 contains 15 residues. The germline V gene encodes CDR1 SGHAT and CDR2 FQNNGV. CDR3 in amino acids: CASSSSGGFWDTQYF. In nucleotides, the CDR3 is TGTGCCAGCAGCTCTAGCGGGGGGTTCTGGGATACGCAGTATTTT.

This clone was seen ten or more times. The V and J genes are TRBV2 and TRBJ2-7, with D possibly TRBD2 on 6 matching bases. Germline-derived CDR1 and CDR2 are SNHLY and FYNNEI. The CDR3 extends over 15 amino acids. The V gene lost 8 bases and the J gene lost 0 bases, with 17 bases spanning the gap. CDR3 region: CASGEVARVSYEQYF. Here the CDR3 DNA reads TGTGCCAGCGGGGAGGTGGCCAGAGTCTCCTACGAGCAGTACTTC.

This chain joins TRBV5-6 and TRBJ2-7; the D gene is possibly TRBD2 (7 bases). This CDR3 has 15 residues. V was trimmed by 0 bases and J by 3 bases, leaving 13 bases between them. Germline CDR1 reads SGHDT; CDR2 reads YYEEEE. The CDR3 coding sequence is TGTGCCAGCAGCTTGGAGGGGGGGCCCTTCTACGAGCAGTACTTC. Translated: CASSLEGGPFYEQYF.